Listed here are 2 T cell receptor beta chains from one sample, sequenced in a study of T cells in women clearing cervical HPV infection. The table came from immunoSEQ multiplex PCR; TCRdb's copy has only in-frame clones and leaves some out. The sample includes some 39,000 clones. Sequencing used blood buffy coat. These TCRs come from a woman aged 18-69 years with a cervical HPV16 infection that either progressed to CIN3+ or cleared (not recorded which).

With respect to this clone: Coverage ceases 3 residues before the CDR3 finishes, and the germline J gene fills in the end. The chain is built from TRBV19 and TRBJ1-2; the D gene is possibly TRBD1 (6 bases). Deletions cut 10 bases from V and 0 bases from J, with 15 bases between. The germline V gene encodes CDR1 LNHDA and CDR2 SQIVND (reference sequence). There are 14 residues in the CDR3. CDR3 DNA, as far as it was read: TGTGCCACCGGTCTGGAGGGGGCTAACTATGGC. Its translation is CATGLEGANYG. In full, the CDR3 reads CATGLEGANYGYTF.

The chain's CDR3 is CSAERERAKNIQYF. CDR3 DNA, as far as it was read: TGCAGTGCTGAGCGGGAGAGGGCCAAAAACATT. J is TRBJ2-4 and V is TRBV20-1; 8 nucleotides line up with TRBD2. The sequence runs out 3 residues before the end of the CDR3; the remainder is reconstructed from the germline J gene. The V segment lost 5 bases and the J segment 1 base; nucleotides outside the gene matches: 4. The CDR3 runs 14 residues. The germline V gene encodes CDR1 DFQATT and CDR2 SNEGSKA (reference sequence).